The T cell receptor (beta chain) described here comes from a study of shared clonotypes between healthy human individuals. Per the germline V gene, CDR1 is SGHAT and CDR2 is FQNNGV. The V and J ends lost 1 base and 2 bases respectively, with 6 bases between them. The CDR3 totals 13 residues. The repertoire was sequenced with immunoSEQ multiplex PCR; TCRdb's copy has only in-frame clones and lacks some. In the table there are millions of clones, about 95% of which are singletons. As defined, naive CD8 cells were CD45RO-negative and positively selected for CCR7, with terminally differentiated effector memory CD45RA+ cells excluded.

V is TRBV11-2 and J is TRBJ2-7; D not certain. The receptor's source is a man aged 18-30 years in good health. The sequenced sample was naive CD8+ T cells sorted from blood. Here the CDR3 reads CASSLAQPYEQYF. The CDR3 region has the DNA TGTGCCAGCAGCTTAGCTCAGCCCTACGAGCAGTACTTC.